This section outlines one T cell receptor (beta chain) sequence together with its context. CDR1 is MNHEY, CDR2 SMNVEV, per germline (reference sequence). CDR3 length: 15 amino acids. V shed 3 bases, J shed 2 bases, and the junction held 2 bases outside the gene matches. This sample is part of a study of control samples from healthy donors and cancer patients. Sequencing was performed with immunoSEQ multiplex PCR; in TCRdb, only in-frame clones are kept and a portion is missing. The data hold 170,000 or so clones, with approximately 92% observed a single time. The chain carries TRBV27 and TRBJ2-7; the match to TRBD2 covers 12 bases. This TCR came from a man between 18 and 35 years old in good health. Sequencing was done on a sample of blood. In DNA form, the CDR3 reads TGTGCCAGCAGTTTGTCTAGCGGGGGGGCCTACGAGCAGTACTTC. Translating gives CASSLSSGGAYEQYF.